This TCR beta chain was sequenced during a study of cytomegalovirus exposure and HLA in healthy donors. Both 60 Vbeta primers and 13 Jbeta primers went into the PCR. Profiled with immunoSEQ multiplex PCR; TCRdb holds only in-frame clones, not every one. The sample has 150,000 to 200,000 clones, approximately 70% seen once; the top ten hold around 7%. Study-wide points: A few V segments could not be told apart, such as TRBV6-2 and TRBV6-3, and were left out.

Germline CDR1 reads MNHNY; CDR2 reads SVGAGI (reference sequence). The CDR3 has 14 residues. Trimming shortened V by 6 bases and J by 5 bases, and 16 bases separated the two germline ends. Turning to this clone: Its antigen is undetermined.

Specimen: PBMCs. This clonotype was sampled from a man between 35 and 55 years old in good health and CMV-seropositive. The chain employs TRBV6-6 and TRBJ2-5; D might be TRBD2 (6 bases). CDR3: CASSPVGGGETQYF. The CDR3 DNA sequence: TGTGCCAGCAGCCCCGTGGGGGGTGGTGAGACCCAGTACTTC.